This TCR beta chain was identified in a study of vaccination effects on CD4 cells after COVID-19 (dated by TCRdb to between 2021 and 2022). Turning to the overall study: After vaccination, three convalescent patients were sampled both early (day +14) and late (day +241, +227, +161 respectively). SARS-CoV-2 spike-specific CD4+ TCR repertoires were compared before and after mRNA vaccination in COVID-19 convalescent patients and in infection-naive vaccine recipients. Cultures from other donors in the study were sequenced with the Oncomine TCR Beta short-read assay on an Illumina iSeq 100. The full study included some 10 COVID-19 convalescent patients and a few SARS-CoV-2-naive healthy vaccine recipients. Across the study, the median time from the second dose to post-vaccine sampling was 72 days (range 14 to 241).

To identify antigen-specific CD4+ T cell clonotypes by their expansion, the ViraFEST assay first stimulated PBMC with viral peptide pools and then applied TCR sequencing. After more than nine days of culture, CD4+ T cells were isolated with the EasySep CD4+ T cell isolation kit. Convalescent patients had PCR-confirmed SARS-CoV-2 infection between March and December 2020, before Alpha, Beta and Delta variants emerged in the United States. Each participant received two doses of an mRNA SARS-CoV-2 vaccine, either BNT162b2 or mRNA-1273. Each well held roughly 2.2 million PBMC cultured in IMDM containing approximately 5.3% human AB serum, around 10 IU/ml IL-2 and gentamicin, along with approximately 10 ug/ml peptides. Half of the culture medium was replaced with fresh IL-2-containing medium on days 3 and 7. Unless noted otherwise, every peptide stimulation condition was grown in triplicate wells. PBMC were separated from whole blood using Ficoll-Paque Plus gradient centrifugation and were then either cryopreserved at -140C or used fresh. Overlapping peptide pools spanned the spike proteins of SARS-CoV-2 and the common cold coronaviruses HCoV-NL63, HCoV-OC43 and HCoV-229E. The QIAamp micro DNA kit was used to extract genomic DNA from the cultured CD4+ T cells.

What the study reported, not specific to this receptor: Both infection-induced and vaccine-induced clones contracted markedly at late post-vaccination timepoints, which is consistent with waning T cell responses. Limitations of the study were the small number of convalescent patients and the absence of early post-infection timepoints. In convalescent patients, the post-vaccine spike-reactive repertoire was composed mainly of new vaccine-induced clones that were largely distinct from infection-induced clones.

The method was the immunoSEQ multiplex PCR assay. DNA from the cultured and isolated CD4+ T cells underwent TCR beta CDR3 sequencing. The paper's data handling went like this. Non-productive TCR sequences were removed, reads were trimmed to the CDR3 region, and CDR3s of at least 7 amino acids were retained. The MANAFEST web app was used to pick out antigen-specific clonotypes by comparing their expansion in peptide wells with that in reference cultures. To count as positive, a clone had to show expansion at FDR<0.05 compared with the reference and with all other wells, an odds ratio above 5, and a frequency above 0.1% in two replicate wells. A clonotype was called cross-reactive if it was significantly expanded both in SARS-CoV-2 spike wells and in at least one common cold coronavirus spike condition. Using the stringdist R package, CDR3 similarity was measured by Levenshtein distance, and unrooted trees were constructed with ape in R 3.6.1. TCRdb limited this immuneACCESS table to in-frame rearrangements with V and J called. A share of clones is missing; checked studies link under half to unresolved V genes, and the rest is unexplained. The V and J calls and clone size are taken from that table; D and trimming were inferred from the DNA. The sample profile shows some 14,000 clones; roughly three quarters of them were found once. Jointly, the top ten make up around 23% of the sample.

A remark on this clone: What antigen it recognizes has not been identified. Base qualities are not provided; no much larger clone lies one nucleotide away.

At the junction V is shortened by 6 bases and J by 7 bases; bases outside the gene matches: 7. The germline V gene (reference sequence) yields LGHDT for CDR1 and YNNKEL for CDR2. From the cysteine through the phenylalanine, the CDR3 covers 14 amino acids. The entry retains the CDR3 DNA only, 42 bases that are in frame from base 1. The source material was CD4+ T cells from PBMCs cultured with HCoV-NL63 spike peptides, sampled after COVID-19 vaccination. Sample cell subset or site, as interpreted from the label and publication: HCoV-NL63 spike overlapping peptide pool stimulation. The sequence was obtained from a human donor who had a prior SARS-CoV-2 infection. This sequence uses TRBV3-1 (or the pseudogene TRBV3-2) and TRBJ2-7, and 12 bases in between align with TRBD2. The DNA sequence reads TGTGCCAGCAGGGAACTAGCGGGAGGTGGTGAGCAGTACTTC. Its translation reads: CASRELAGGGEQYF.